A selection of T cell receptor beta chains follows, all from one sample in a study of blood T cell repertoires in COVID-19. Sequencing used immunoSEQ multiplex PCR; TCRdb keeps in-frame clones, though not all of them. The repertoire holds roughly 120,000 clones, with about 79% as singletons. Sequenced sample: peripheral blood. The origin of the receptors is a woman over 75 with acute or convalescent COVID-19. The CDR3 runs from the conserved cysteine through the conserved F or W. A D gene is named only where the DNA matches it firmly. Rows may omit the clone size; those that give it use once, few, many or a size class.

cdr3_nt: TGTGCCAGCAGCTCCTATACTAACTATGGCTACACCTTC; cdr3_aa: CASSSYTNYGYTF; clone_size: once; j_call: TRBJ1-2; d_call: -; v_call: TRBV7-2
cdr3_nt: TGTGCCAGCAGCGCCCTTACAGGGTCTGGAAACACCATATATTTT; cdr3_aa: CASSALTGSGNTIYF; clone_size: -; j_call: TRBJ1-3; d_call: -; v_call: TRBV9
cdr3_nt: TGTGCCAGCAGTCGGACAGGGGGGGGCTATCAGCCCCAGCATTTT; cdr3_aa: CASSRTGGGYQPQHF; clone_size: -; j_call: TRBJ1-5; d_call: TRBD1; v_call: TRBV2
cdr3_nt: TGTGCCAGTAGTAATGGCGGGAGGGCCACCAAAAACATTCAGTACTTC; cdr3_aa: CASSNGGRATKNIQYF; clone_size: -; j_call: TRBJ2-4; d_call: TRBD2; v_call: TRBV19
cdr3_nt: TGTGCCAGCAGCACAGGTGGGGGGTGGGACACTGAAGCTTTCTTT; cdr3_aa: CASSTGGGWDTEAFF; clone_size: -; j_call: TRBJ1-1; d_call: -; v_call: TRBV7-2
cdr3_nt: TGCGCCAGCAGCACGGGGACAGGGGCTGGCTACACCTTC; cdr3_aa: CASSTGTGAGYTF; clone_size: few; j_call: TRBJ1-2; d_call: TRBD1; v_call: TRBV5-1
cdr3_nt: TGTGCCAGCAGTTCAAGCGGGATAGGAAAAAACATTCAGTACTTC; cdr3_aa: CASSSSGIGKNIQYF; clone_size: -; j_call: TRBJ2-4; d_call: TRBD2; v_call: TRBV6-9
cdr3_nt: TGCGCCAGCAGCCAAGACCAGGATTCTCAGCCCCAGCATTTT; cdr3_aa: CASSQDQDSQPQHF; clone_size: -; j_call: TRBJ1-5; d_call: -; v_call: TRBV4-3
cdr3_nt: TGTGCCAGCACCTCAGGGGGAGGTCCCTATGGCTACACCTTC; cdr3_aa: CASTSGGGPYGYTF; clone_size: -; j_call: TRBJ1-2; d_call: TRBD1; v_call: TRBV7-2
cdr3_nt: TGCGCCAGCAAACGAACTCCGGGACAGGGGGACTATGGCTACACCTTC; cdr3_aa: CASKRTPGQGDYGYTF; clone_size: -; j_call: TRBJ1-2; d_call: TRBD1; v_call: TRBV5-1
cdr3_nt: TGTGCCAGCAGTGGGGGGTCCCCCTATGGCTACACCTTC; cdr3_aa: CASSGGSPYGYTF; clone_size: -; j_call: TRBJ1-2; d_call: -; v_call: TRBV28
cdr3_nt: TGCGCCAGCAGCTCGGGACTAGCGGGAGGGGAGACCCAGTACTTC; cdr3_aa: CASSSGLAGGETQYF; clone_size: -; j_call: TRBJ2-5; d_call: TRBD2; v_call: TRBV5-1
cdr3_nt: TGTGCCAGCAGCTCCTGGCTCCAGGGGAACACTGAAGCTTTCTTT; cdr3_aa: CASSSWLQGNTEAFF; clone_size: -; j_call: TRBJ1-1; d_call: -; v_call: TRBV7-2
cdr3_nt: TGCGCCAGCAGCTTGGCCTCCCGGGACTCCTATGGCTACACCTTC; cdr3_aa: CASSLASRDSYGYTF; clone_size: -; j_call: TRBJ1-2; d_call: -; v_call: TRBV5-1
cdr3_nt: TGTGCCAGCAGCTTAGTCTCTTCCGGCGAGCAGTACTTC; cdr3_aa: CASSLVSSGEQYF; clone_size: -; j_call: TRBJ2-7; d_call: -; v_call: TRBV7-8
cdr3_nt: TGTGCCAGCAGCGTAGCGGGCGGGGGCCCCCAAGAGACCCAGTACTTC; cdr3_aa: CASSVAGGGPQETQYF; clone_size: -; j_call: TRBJ2-5; d_call: -; v_call: TRBV9
cdr3_nt: TGTGCCAGCAGCCTAGGACAGGGGTCAACTAATCAGCCCCAGCATTTT; cdr3_aa: CASSLGQGSTNQPQHF; clone_size: -; j_call: TRBJ1-5; d_call: TRBD1; v_call: TRBV5-5
cdr3_nt: TGTGCCAGTAGTCCCGACGACAGGGTGGGTGGCTACACCTTC; cdr3_aa: CASSPDDRVGGYTF; clone_size: -; j_call: TRBJ1-2; d_call: TRBD1; v_call: TRBV19